These T cell receptor beta chains were read from a single sample in a study of blood T cell repertoires in COVID-19. The method was immunoSEQ multiplex PCR; TCRdb's version includes in-frame clones alone and lacks a portion of them. The sample has around 280,000 clones; roughly 87% are singletons. What was sequenced was PBMCs or T cells enriched from blood (not recorded which). These TCRs come from a woman between 35 and 50 years old who had recovered from COVID-19. Each CDR3 is given with its conserved first and last residue. Fields, in order: J gene, D gene, V gene, clone size, CDR3 DNA, CDR3 protein. D genes are given only for firm matches. Size values are once, few and many counts, or a class for expanded clones, and some rows have none.

>TRBJ2-5|.|TRBV4-3|.
TGCGCCAGCAGCCAAGGGGCTTGGGGGGAGACAAAAGAGACCCAGTACTTC
CASSQGAWGETKETQYF
>TRBJ2-1|.|TRBV11-2|.
TGTGCCAGCACGCGGGCATCCTCCTACAATGAGCAGTTCTTC
CASTRASSYNEQFF
>TRBJ2-2|.|TRBV12-2|few
TGTGCAAGTCGCTTAGGGGGCAGCGGGAGGGCGGGCACCGGGGAGCTGTTTTTT
CASRLGGSGRAGTGELFF
>TRBJ1-4|TRBD1|TRBV27|.
TGTGCCAGCAGACAGGGACAGGGTGGGGGAAAACTGTTTTTT
CASRQGQGGGKLFF
>TRBJ2-1|.|TRBV24-1|.
TGTGCCACCAGTGATTTGACGAGCGGACAGTTCTTC
CATSDLTSGQFF
>TRBJ2-7|.|TRBV5-6|.
TGTGCCAGCAGCTTGTACGGCTACGAGCAGTACTTC
CASSLYGYEQYF
>TRBJ2-1|TRBD2|TRBV5-1|.
TGCGCCAGCAGCTTGGGTGCGGGAGGGCTCAATGAGCAGTTCTTC
CASSLGAGGLNEQFF
>TRBJ1-2|.|TRBV7-2|.
TGTGCCAGCAGCTTAGACGGTACCCTTAACTATGGCTACACCTTC
CASSLDGTLNYGYTF
>TRBJ2-3|.|TRBV27|.
TGTGCCAGCAGTTCGACTATAGGTACGCAGTATTTT
CASSSTIGTQYF
>TRBJ2-7|TRBD2|TRBV28|few
TGTGCCAGCAGAACTAGCGGGAGCCCGAAATACGAGCAGTACTTC
CASRTSGSPKYEQYF
>TRBJ2-7|.|TRBV4-3|.
TGCGCCAGCAGCCAAGAAATGGCGGGGGCCGACTACGAGCAGTACTTC
CASSQEMAGADYEQYF
>TRBJ1-6|.|TRBV3-1/TRBV3-2|.
TGTGCCAGCAGCCCGATCGCCGGCCGGCCCACGGAGAATTCACCCCTCCACTTT
CASSPIAGRPTENSPLHF
>TRBJ2-3|TRBD2|TRBV24-1|.
TGTGCCACCAGTGACCCTGGACTAGCGGGAGCGGTAGATACGCAGTATTTT
CATSDPGLAGAVDTQYF
>TRBJ2-2|TRBD1|TRBV3-1/TRBV3-2|.
TGTGCCAGCAGCCGGGACAGGGCTACCGGGGAGCTGTTTTTT
CASSRDRATGELFF
>TRBJ1-5|.|TRBV19|.
TGTGCCAGTAGTATCGTCGCCCGGGGGAGCAATCAGCCCCAGCATTTT
CASSIVARGSNQPQHF
>TRBJ2-1|.|TRBV28|.
TGTGCCACCGCCCTTCCCGGGAATGAGCAGTTCTTC
CATALPGNEQFF
>TRBJ2-1|.|TRBV29-1|.
TGCAGCGTCACCCCTGGGCCCAGCTCCTACAATGAGCAGTTCTTC
CSVTPGPSSYNEQFF